The 28 T cell receptor beta chains listed next were all sequenced from one sample in a study of T-cell memory formation after mild COVID-19. TCRdb called the 5' RACE reads again in MiXCR, with one record for every CDR3 protein. The repertoire holds hundreds of thousands of distinct CDR3 sequences, with 25% to 30% as singletons. The sequenced sample was PBMCs or a T cell subset sorted from them (not recorded which). The receptors were gathered from an adult woman who had mild COVID-19 (a few samples of this study predate the infection). Cell type and time point are not known.

The sample holds a few counts of this clonotype. V gene TRBV2 combines with J gene TRBJ1-1, with 8 bases identical to TRBD1. The germline CDR1 and CDR2 sequences are SNHLY and FYNNEI. V trimming: 4 bases; J trimming: 2 bases; junction bases outside the gene matches: 6. The CDR3 extends over 15 amino acids. In DNA form, the CDR3 reads TGTGCCAGCAGTGCGCTGGGACAGGTCAACACTGAAGCTTTCTTT. This sequence encodes CASSALGQVNTEAFF.

This clonotype was detected a few times. This chain connects TRBV12-3 or TRBV12-4 to TRBJ1-5; the D is unclear. V was pared by 8 bases and J by 7 bases, with 18 bases between. The CDR3 length is 14 residues. This CDR3 reads CASSYLQAGQPQHF. As DNA, the CDR3 is TGTGCCAGCTCCTATCTCCAGGCAGGACAGCCCCAGCATTTT.

The chain has TRBV28 and TRBJ2-5; TRBD2 might be the D (7 bases). With 6 bases removed from V and 5 bases from J, the gap between germline ends came to 16 bases. The CDR3 runs to 14 residues. The germline gives CDR1 MDHEN, CDR2 SYDVKM. In DNA form, the CDR3 reads TGTGCCAGCAGCCCGGGGAGGGGGTGGGAGACCCAGTACTTC. This gives the protein CASSPGRGWETQYF.

The genes are TRBV7-2 and TRBJ1-5; TRBD1 agrees at 7 bases. The CDR3 has 15 residues. Germline CDR1 SGHTA, CDR2 FQGNSA. Losses at the gene ends were 8 bases for V and 4 bases for J; bases not matched to a gene: 11. CDR3 protein: CASAPQGGNNQPQHF. The CDR3 coding sequence is TGTGCCAGCGCACCGCAGGGGGGAAATAATCAGCCCCAGCATTTT.

Only a few counts were recorded for this clonotype. The J gene is TRBJ2-1, the V gene TRBV12-3 or TRBV12-4, with TRBD2 identical over 7 bases. The J segment lost 10 bases and the V segment lost 6 bases, leaving 6 bases of the junction unmatched. The length of the CDR3 is 12 residues. CDR3 loop: CASSRRTREQFF. The DNA for the CDR3 is TGTGCCAGCAGCCGGAGGACTAGAGAGCAGTTCTTC.

This clonotype was detected a few times. The rearrangement uses TRBV12-3 or TRBV12-4 and TRBJ2-7; weak D call: TRBD1 (5 bases). The CDR3 has 13 residues. Trimming removed 5 bases at V and 4 bases at J, with 12 bases between. In nucleotides, the CDR3 is TGTGCCAGCAGTGGGGCCGCCTGGTACGAGCAGTACTTC. It codes for CASSGAAWYEQYF.

This chain connects TRBV12-3 or TRBV12-4 to TRBJ2-5; D is unclear. V lost 5 bases and J lost 5, with 3 bases in between. This CDR3 region has 10 residues. This CDR3 reads CASSNETQYF. In DNA form, the CDR3 reads TGTGCCAGCAGTAATGAGACCCAGTACTTC.

There are a few counts of this clonotype. The V and J genes are TRBV29-1 and TRBJ1-6; TRBD1 aligns across 9 bases. V shed 7 bases and J 7 bases; nucleotides not matched to a gene: 5. The CDR3 length is 13 residues. Germline loops: CDR1 SQVTM, CDR2 ANQGSEA. CDR3 in amino acids: CSAIQGANSPLHF. For the CDR3, the DNA is TGCAGCGCCATACAGGGGGCAAATTCACCCCTCCACTTT.

This clonotype was picked up a small number of times. This chain joins TRBV4-2 and TRBJ2-2; maybe TRBD1 (7 bases). V lost 4 bases to trimming and J lost 2 bases, with 17 bases between them. Germline V gene sequence: CDR1 LGHNA, CDR2 YNFKEQ. This CDR3 spans 17 amino acids. The CDR3 loop is CASSPKSQGGNTGELFF. CDR3 in DNA: TGTGCCAGCAGCCCCAAGAGTCAGGGGGGAAACACCGGGGAGCTGTTTTTT.

This clonotype was detected only a few times. CDR3 nucleotide sequence: TGTGCCAGCAGCTCTCCGGACCCCGCCGATAATGAGCAGTTCTTC. Its protein is CASSSPDPADNEQFF. The V gene is TRBV7-6, the J gene TRBJ2-1; D remains ambiguous. Trimming removed 4 bases from V and 7 bases from J, with 17 bases in between. CDR3 size: 15 residues. Germline CDR1 is SGHVS and CDR2 is FNYEAQ.

This clonotype appeared many times. The chain is built from TRBV5-1 and TRBJ2-1; D not certain. V shed 0 bases and J shed 2 bases, with 6 bases lying between them. This CDR3 has 14 residues. Germline CDR1 SGHRS, CDR2 YFSETQ. CDR3 loop: CASSLAETYNEQFF. CDR3 nucleotide sequence: TGCGCCAGCAGCTTGGCGGAGACCTACAATGAGCAGTTCTTC.

This clonotype came up a few times. The V gene is TRBV6-5, the J gene TRBJ2-1; D unclear. V dropped 0 bases and J dropped 10 bases, with 7 bases sitting between them. The germline V gene has CDR1 MNHEY and CDR2 SVGAGI. This CDR3 is 12 amino acids long. The CDR3 spells CASSYSGSEQFF. Here the CDR3 DNA reads TGTGCCAGCAGTTACTCGGGCAGCGAGCAGTTCTTC.

The CDR3 DNA reads as TGTGCCACCGGGGAAAGAGGGCCGGATGAAAAACTGTTTTTT. Protein sequence: CATGERGPDEKLFF. V gene TRBV15 combines with J gene TRBJ1-4; D is undetermined. The germline V gene encodes CDR1 LNHNV and CDR2 YYDKDF (reference sequence). V lost 8 bases, J lost 6 bases, and 16 bases lay in between. The CDR3 is 14 residues long.

This sequence joins TRBV7-2 and TRBJ2-1, with D possibly TRBD2 on 6 matching bases. The germline CDR1 and CDR2 sequences are SGHTA and FQGNSA. This CDR3 contains 16 residues. The V gene lost 3 bases and the J gene lost 6 bases, with 18 bases spanning the gap. The CDR3: CASSFSPGLALNEQFF. The DNA for the CDR3 is TGTGCCAGCAGCTTTAGTCCGGGTCTAGCGCTCAATGAGCAGTTCTTC.

This clonotype has only a few counts. V usage is TRBV4-1 and J usage is TRBJ2-7, with 8 bases identical to TRBD1. The germline CDR1 and CDR2 sequences are MGHRA and YSYEKL. With V trimmed by 3 bases and J by 2 bases, 3 bases remained unmatched. CDR3 length equals 14 residues. CDR3 coding DNA: TGCGCCAGCAGCCACGGGACAGGCCCCTACGAGCAGTACTTC. This translates into CASSHGTGPYEQYF.

This clonotype was observed a handful of times. The rearrangement joins TRBV6-5 to TRBJ1-1; 7 nucleotides match TRBD1. J was trimmed by 2 bases and V by 2 bases; bases with no gene match: 5. The CDR3 loop spans 15 amino acids. Germline CDR1 reads MNHEY; CDR2 reads SVGAGI. CDR3 loop: CASSYTGTANTEAFF. CDR3 in DNA: TGTGCCAGCAGTTACACCGGGACAGCTAACACTGAAGCTTTCTTT.

This chain connects TRBV20-1 to TRBJ1-1, with D possibly matching TRBD1 (5 bases). The CDR3 runs to 14 residues. Germline V lookup: CDR1 DFQATT, CDR2 SNEGSKA (reference sequence). Trimming removed 3 bases at V and 4 bases at J, with 15 bases between. The CDR3 sequence: CSASKPTGRTEAFF. DNA for the CDR3: TGCAGTGCTAGTAAGCCGACGGGGCGCACTGAAGCTTTCTTT.

V gene TRBV9 combines with J gene TRBJ2-2; 8 positions match TRBD2. V lost 3 bases and J lost 5; bases outside the gene matches: 18. From germline, CDR1 is SGDLS and CDR2 YYNGEE. CDR3 length equals 19 residues. This CDR3 reads CASSARSATAGVRTGELFF. In DNA, the CDR3 is TGTGCCAGCAGCGCTAGATCAGCAACAGCGGGAGTAAGGACCGGGGAGCTGTTTTTT.

The chain uses TRBV12-3 or TRBV12-4 and TRBJ2-3, with D possibly TRBD1 on 6 matching bases. Trimming pared 6 bases from V and 7 bases from J, leaving 14 bases between. This CDR3 region has 13 residues. This CDR3 reads CASRKGVDNTQYF. CDR3 nucleotides: TGTGCCAGCAGAAAGGGGGTAGACAATACGCAGTATTTT.

The sample holds a few counts of this clonotype. The chain joins TRBV9 to TRBJ1-2; TRBD1 might be the D (6 bases). The V end lost 0 bases, the J end lost 9 bases, and 12 bases lay between the germline ends. This CDR3 spans 13 amino acids. From germline, CDR1 is SGDLS and CDR2 YYNGEE. The CDR3 bases are TGTGCCAGCAGCGTAGTCGGAGGGGGTCGCTACACCTTC. It is translated as CASSVVGGGRYTF.

This clonotype was observed a few times. The CDR3 sequence is CATSSSLAGGGETQYF. CDR3 bases: TGTGCCACCAGCAGCTCTCTAGCGGGAGGGGGAGAGACCCAGTACTTC. This sequence joins TRBV15 and TRBJ2-5; 12 bases align to TRBD2. With 3 bases clipped from V and 4 bases from J, the junction kept 6 bases outside the gene matches. Germline V gene sequence: CDR1 LNHNV, CDR2 YYDKDF (reference sequence). The CDR3 spans 16 residues.

The chain has TRBV7-9 and TRBJ1-1; D possibly corresponds to TRBD1 (6 bases). This CDR3 region has 14 residues. The ends were cut back, 4 bases at V and 2 bases at J, with 11 bases in the middle. In germline, CDR1 is SEHNR, CDR2 FQNEAQ (reference sequence). CDR3 in amino acids: CASSSTGFNTEAFF. CDR3 DNA: TGTGCCAGCAGCTCGACAGGATTCAACACTGAAGCTTTCTTT.

V usage is TRBV12-3 or TRBV12-4 and J usage is TRBJ2-1; 8 nucleotides match TRBD2. This CDR3 is built from 17 residues. With V trimmed by 5 bases and J by 6 bases, 15 bases remained unmatched. The CDR3 reads CASSPPGWGGGPNEQFF. In DNA, the CDR3 is TGTGCCAGCAGTCCTCCCGGTTGGGGCGGGGGGCCCAATGAGCAGTTCTTC.

This clonotype turned up a few times. The rearrangement uses TRBV25-1 and TRBJ1-4; D may be TRBD1 (6 bases). The CDR3 consists of 19 residues. V lost 5 bases and J lost 0, with 22 bases in between. CDR1 and CDR2 from the germline V gene are MGHDK and SYGVNS. The CDR3 coding sequence is TGTGCCAGCAGTACAGGGCTCTGGGACCCCCAGGCAACTAATGAAAAACTGTTTTTT. Translating gives CASSTGLWDPQATNEKLFF.

A few counts support this clonotype. V usage is TRBV5-1 and J usage is TRBJ2-7; no reliable D call. The CDR3 loop spans 16 amino acids. Trimming shortened V by 0 bases and J by 2 bases, and 15 bases separated the two germline ends. Germline values: CDR1 SGHRS, CDR2 YFSETQ. The CDR3 is CASSLAEASIPYEQYF. The CDR3 DNA sequence: TGCGCCAGCAGCTTGGCCGAGGCCAGTATTCCCTACGAGCAGTACTTC.

This clonotype was observed a single time. This may be a read error, as it is one base from a much larger clone. CDR3 nucleotide sequence: TGTGCCAGCAGCGTGAGCGGGAGTAGCACAGATACGCAGTATTTT. This codes for CASSVSGSSTDTQYF. The chain recombines TRBV9 with TRBJ2-3; TRBD2 matches 8 bases. Germline loops: CDR1 SGDLS, CDR2 YYNGEE. With V trimmed by 2 bases and J by 0 bases, 2 bases remained unmatched. The CDR3 is made up of 15 amino acids.

The genes are TRBV29-1 and TRBJ2-7; 12 bases agree with TRBD1. V was pared by 5 bases and J by 6 bases, with 5 bases of the junction left unmatched. The CDR3 totals 13 residues. Germline lookup yields CDR1 SQVTM and CDR2 ANQGSEA. Written as DNA, the CDR3 is TGCAGCGTTTCGGGACAGGGGGCGGTCGAGCAGTACTTC. Translation gives CSVSGQGAVEQYF.

In DNA form, the CDR3 reads TGTGCCAGCAGCTTCTCGGGGGCGGCCGGGGAGCTGTTTTTT. This sequence encodes CASSFSGAAGELFF. J is TRBJ2-2 and V is TRBV11-3; either TRBD1 or TRBD2 may fit D (6 bases each). The germline CDR1 and CDR2 sequences are SGHNT and YENEEA. The V end lost 3 bases, the J end lost 6 bases, and 11 bases lay between the germline ends. This CDR3 spans 14 amino acids.